The sequence of this T cell receptor beta chain was determined in a study of T cells expressing NK-cell markers. The CDR3 is 15 amino acids. Germline CDR1 reads DFQATT; CDR2 reads SNEGSKA (reference sequence). TCRdb re-called the 5' RACE reads; one entry per CDR3 protein, DNA not given. Recorded here are 200,000 to 300,000 distinct CDR3 sequences; the top ten clones represent 4% to 4.5%. Study-level findings and limits: Leadership of the CD3+CD56-NKG2C+ fraction also belonged to these clonotypes in a handful of donors. In roughly six donors, dominant CD3+CD56+NKG2C+ clonotypes ranked among the top 10 CD8+ clonotypes.

In the case of this clonotype: The antigen is undetermined.

This receptor was identified in a woman between 18 and 70 years old in good health. Sequenced: blood T cells: a sorted CD56 or NKG2C T cell subset, CD4+ or CD8+ T cells, or bulk PBMC T cells (not recorded which). This chain links TRBV20-1 with TRBJ1-4. The CDR3 here is CSARDLGGTNEKLFF.